Sequencing of this TCR beta chain was carried out in a study of blood T cells in healthy people across ages. This clonotype was seen just once. This CDR3 has 15 residues. The V gene's germline CDR1 is SGHRS and CDR2 YFSETQ. V was clipped by 5 bases and J by 2 bases, with 16 bases between them. The authors ran a second PCR of 7 to 11 cycles using a sample-barcoded 5' primer and a J-beta primer mix. MiXCR, run by TCRdb on the 5' RACE reads, gives a single entry per CDR3 protein. The sample shows approximately 600,000 distinct CDR3 sequences, about 53% of them seen only once. The receptor comes from a man in his sixties in good health. The chain is built from TRBV5-1 and TRBJ2-5, with D possibly TRBD2 on 6 matching bases. Sample: blood. CDR3 residues: CASSQNGGPQETQYF. DNA for the CDR3: TGCGCCAGCAGTCAAAACGGGGGACCACAAGAGACCCAGTACTTC. Full variable domain (missing parts from reference TRBV5-1 and TRBJ2-5): KAGVTQTPRYLIKTRGQQVTLSCSPISGHRSVSWYQQTPGQGLQFLFEYFSETQRNKGNFPGRFSGRQFSNSRSEMNVSTLELGDSALYLCASSQNGGPQETQYFGPGTRLLVL.